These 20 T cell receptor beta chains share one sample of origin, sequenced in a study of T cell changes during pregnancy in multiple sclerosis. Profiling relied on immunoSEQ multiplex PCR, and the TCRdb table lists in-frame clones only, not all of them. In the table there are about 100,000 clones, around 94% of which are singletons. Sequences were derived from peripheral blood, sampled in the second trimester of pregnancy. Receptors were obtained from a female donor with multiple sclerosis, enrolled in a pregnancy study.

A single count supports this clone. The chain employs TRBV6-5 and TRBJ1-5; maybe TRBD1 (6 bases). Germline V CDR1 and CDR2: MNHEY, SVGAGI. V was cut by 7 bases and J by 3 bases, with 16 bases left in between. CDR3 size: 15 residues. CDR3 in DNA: TGTGCCAGCAAACTCGGACAGCTTATCAATCAGCCCCAGCATTTT. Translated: CASKLGQLINQPQHF.

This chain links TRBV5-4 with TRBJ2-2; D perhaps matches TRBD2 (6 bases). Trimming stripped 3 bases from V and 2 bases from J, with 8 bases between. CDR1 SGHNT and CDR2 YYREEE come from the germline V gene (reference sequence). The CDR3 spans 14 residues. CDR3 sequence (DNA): TGTGCCAGCAGCTCGGGGGTTAACACCGGGGAGCTGTTTTTT. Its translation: CASSSGVNTGELFF.

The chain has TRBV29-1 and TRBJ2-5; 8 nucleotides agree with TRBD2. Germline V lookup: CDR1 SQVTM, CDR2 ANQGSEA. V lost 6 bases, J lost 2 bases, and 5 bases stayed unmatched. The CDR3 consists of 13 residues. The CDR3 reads CSVLTGGQETQYF. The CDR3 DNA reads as TGCAGCGTGTTGACGGGGGGGCAAGAGACCCAGTACTTC.

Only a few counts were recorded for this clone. Here the CDR3 reads CASSLPGWVSTEAFF. The CDR3 DNA reads TGTGCCAGCAGTTTACCGGGTTGGGTTAGCACTGAAGCTTTCTTT. This sequence joins TRBV28 and TRBJ1-1; no clear D gene. Germline loops: CDR1 MDHEN, CDR2 SYDVKM. With 2 bases removed from V and 4 bases from J, the gap between germline ends came to 14 bases. This CDR3 is 15 amino acids long.

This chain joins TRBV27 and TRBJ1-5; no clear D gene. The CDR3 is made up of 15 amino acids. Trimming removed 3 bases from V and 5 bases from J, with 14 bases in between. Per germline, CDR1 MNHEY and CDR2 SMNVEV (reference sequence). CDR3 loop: CASSFGGRGDQPQHF. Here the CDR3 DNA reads TGTGCCAGCAGTTTCGGAGGGCGAGGTGATCAGCCCCAGCATTTT.

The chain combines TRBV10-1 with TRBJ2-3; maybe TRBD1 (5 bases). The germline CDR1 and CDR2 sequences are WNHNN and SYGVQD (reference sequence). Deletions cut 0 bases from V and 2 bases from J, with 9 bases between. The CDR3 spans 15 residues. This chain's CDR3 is CASSESGVSTDTQYF. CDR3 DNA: TGCGCCAGCAGTGAGTCAGGGGTTTCCACAGATACGCAGTATTTT.

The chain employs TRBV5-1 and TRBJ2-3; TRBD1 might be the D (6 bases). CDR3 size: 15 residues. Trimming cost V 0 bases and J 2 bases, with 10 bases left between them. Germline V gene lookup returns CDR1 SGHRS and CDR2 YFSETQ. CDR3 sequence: CASSLDGQHTDTQYF. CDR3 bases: TGCGCCAGCAGCTTGGATGGACAGCACACAGATACGCAGTATTTT.

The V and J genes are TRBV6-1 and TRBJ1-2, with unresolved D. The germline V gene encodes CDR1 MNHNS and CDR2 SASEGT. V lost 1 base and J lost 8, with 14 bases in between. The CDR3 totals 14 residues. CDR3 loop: CASSEVRRSFGYTF. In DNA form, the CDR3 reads TGTGCCAGCAGTGAAGTTAGGAGGTCGTTCGGCTACACCTTC.

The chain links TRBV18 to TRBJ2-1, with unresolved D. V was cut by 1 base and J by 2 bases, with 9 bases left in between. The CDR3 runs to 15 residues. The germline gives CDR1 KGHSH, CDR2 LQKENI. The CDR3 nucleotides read TGTGCCAGCTCACCACGGGCAGACCCCTACAATGAGCAGTTCTTC. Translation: CASSPRADPYNEQFF.

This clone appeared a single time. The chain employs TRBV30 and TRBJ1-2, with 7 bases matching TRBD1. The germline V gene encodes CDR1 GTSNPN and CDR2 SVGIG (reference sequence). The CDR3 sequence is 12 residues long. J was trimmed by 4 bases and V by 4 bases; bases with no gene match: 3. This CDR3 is CAWKRDSYGYTF. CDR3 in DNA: TGTGCCTGGAAAAGGGACAGCTATGGCTACACCTTC.

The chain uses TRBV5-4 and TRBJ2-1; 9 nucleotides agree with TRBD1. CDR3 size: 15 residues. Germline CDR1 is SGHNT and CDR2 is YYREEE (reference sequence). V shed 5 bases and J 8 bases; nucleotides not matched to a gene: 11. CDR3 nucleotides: TGTGCCAGCAGTTCCCCTGGACAGGGGCGAGATGAGCAGTTCTTC. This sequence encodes CASSSPGQGRDEQFF.

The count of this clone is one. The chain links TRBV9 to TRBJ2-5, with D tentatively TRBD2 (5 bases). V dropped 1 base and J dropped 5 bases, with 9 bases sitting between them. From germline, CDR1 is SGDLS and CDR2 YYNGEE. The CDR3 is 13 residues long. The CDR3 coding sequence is TGTGCCAGCAGCGTATGGGAGCGGGAGACCCAGTACTTC. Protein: CASSVWERETQYF.

CDR3 nucleotide sequence: TGTGCCAGCAGTACCGCCGGGACTAGCGGGAGGGCCGCCTACAATGAGCAGTTCTTC. It encodes CASSTAGTSGRAAYNEQFF. The rearrangement uses TRBV28 and TRBJ2-1; 16 bases fit TRBD2. The V segment lost 5 bases and the J segment 2 bases; nucleotides outside the gene matches: 9. The CDR3 runs to 19 residues. Germline CDR1 is MDHEN and CDR2 is SYDVKM.

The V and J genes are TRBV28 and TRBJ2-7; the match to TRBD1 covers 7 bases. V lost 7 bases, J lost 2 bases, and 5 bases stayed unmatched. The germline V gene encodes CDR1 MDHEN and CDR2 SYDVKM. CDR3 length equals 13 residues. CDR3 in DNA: TGTGCCAGCACCGACAGGGCCACCTACGAGCAGTACTTC. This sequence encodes CASTDRATYEQYF.

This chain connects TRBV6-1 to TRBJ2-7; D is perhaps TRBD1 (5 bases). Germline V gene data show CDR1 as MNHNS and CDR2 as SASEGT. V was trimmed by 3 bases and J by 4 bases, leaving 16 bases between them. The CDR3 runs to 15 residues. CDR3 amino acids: CASSDLPDTDYEQYF. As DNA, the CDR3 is TGTGCCAGCAGTGATCTCCCGGACACGGATTACGAGCAGTACTTC.

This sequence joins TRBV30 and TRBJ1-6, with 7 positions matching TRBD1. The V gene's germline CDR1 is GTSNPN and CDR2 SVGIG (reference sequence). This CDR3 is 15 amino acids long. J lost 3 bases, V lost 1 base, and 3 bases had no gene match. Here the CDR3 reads CAWSGPGGYNSPLHF. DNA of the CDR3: TGTGCCTGGAGTGGACCAGGGGGCTATAATTCACCCCTCCACTTT.

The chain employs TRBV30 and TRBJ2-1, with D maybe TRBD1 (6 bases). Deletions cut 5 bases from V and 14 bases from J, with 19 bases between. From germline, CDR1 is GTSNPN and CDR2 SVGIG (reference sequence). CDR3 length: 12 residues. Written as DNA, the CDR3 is TGTGCCTGGGTGGAAAGAGGGGGTAAGAAGTTCTTC. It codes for CAWVERGGKKFF. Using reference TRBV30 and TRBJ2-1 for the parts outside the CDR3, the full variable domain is SQTIHQWPATLVQPVGSPLSLECTVEGTSNPNLYWYRQAAGRGLQLLFYSVGIGQISSEVPQNLSASRPQDRQFILSSKKLLLSDSGFYLCAWVERGGKKFFGPGTRLTVL.

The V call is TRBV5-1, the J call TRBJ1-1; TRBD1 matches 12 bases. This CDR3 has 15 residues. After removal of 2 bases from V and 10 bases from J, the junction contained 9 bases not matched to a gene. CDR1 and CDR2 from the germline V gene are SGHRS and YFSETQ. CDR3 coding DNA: TGCGCCAGCAGCTTCAGAACGGGACAGGGGGCAGGAGCTTTCTTT. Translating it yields CASSFRTGQGAGAFF.

In nucleotides, the CDR3 is TGTGCCAGCTCCAGCGAAGAGACCCAGTACTTC. Protein: CASSSEETQYF. The V gene is TRBV18, the J gene TRBJ2-5; D remains ambiguous. This CDR3 is 11 amino acids long. Germline V gene sequence: CDR1 KGHSH, CDR2 LQKENI. The germline V and J ends were trimmed by 6 bases and 3 bases, with 5 bases remaining between them.

CDR3 in DNA: TGTGCCAGCAGTTACAGGGGACGAAACACCATATATTTT. Amino acids: CASSYRGRNTIYF. The chain couples TRBV2 to TRBJ1-3; 7 bases are shared with TRBD1. Germline CDR1 and CDR2: SNHLY and FYNNEI. Germline trimming cut 5 bases from V and 5 bases from J; bases unmatched to any gene: 3. The length of the CDR3 is 13 residues.